One T cell receptor (beta chain) is described in this entry. It lacks a known antigen. No base quality values were provided; no much bigger clone lies one nucleotide off. The germline V gene provides CDR1 SGDLS and CDR2 YYNGEE. Between the V and J ends, shortened by 1 base and 6 bases respectively, the junction contains 17 bases. The CDR3 measures 15 amino acids from cysteine to phenylalanine. CDR3 DNA is the only sequence kept; it has 45 bases, read in frame from the first base. From the second PCR step onward, the TCR alpha chain libraries and the TCR beta chain libraries were amplified separately. To determine each donor's CMV status, fresh PBMCs were stimulated overnight with CMV viral lysate, and IFNgamma production from CD4+ T cells was then assessed. CD4 T cells were positively selected with Miltenyi beads, followed by positive selection of CD8 T cells from the CD4-negative fraction. Cells were stained for CD3, CD4, CD8, CD45RA, CD27 and a live/dead dye and were sorted on a BD Aria II into four subsets based on CD45RA and CD27. Blood came from a few healthy volunteers, each fractionated into CD4 and CD8 T cells and then into four differentiation subsets. Roughly 0.13 L of peripheral blood was collected from each donor, and PBMC were isolated by Ficoll-Paque PLUS density-gradient centrifugation. Sorted cells were lysed in RLT buffer, and RNA was extracted with a Qiagen RNeasy kit and stored at -80°C.

The method behind the library was UMI-ligation and nested PCR. To cover both TRBC1 and TRBC2, the beta constant-region primer consisted of an equimolar mix of two oligonucleotides. Four rounds of PCR, combining the SP2 primer with nested alpha and beta constant-region primers, were used to amplify the ligated cDNA. T4 RNA ligase 1 ligated a single-stranded oligonucleotide carrying the SP2 primer and a 12-nucleotide UMI to the cDNA 3' end. The ligation reaction was kept at 16 degrees C for about 18-25 hours. To avoid over-amplification, PCR2 was usually performed as a SYBR Green qPCR and halted once a predetermined threshold was reached. Apart from the first purification, every purification step used Agencourt AMPure XP magnetic beads. Libraries were quantified by Qubit and checked on a TapeStation, with a main peak expected near 650 bp. Pooled libraries were sequenced on an Illumina MiSeq using v2 2x251 paired-end kits, and typically roughly 0.95-2.2 million reads were obtained per sample. Each sample library was pooled at roughly 4.4 nM, and about 5-7.5% PhiX was included to improve cluster recognition. The published analysis was carried out like this. FASTQ reads processed by Demultiplexor were assigned V and J genes by Decombinator through tag matching that tolerated a single base-pair mismatch. By using UMIs, Collapsinator corrected both sequencing errors and the frequency errors caused by PCR heterogeneity. TCRs were translated and CDR3s were extracted from the conserved cysteine to the FGXG phenylalanine by CDR3Translator, with non-productive sequences being flagged. Gini, Shannon entropy and inverse Simpson indices were calculated on repertoires that had been subsampled to equal numbers of UMI-defined TCRs. Within the linear range, a power law was fitted to clonotype abundance distributions using maximum likelihood. On one naive CD8 sample, the pipeline and MIGEC gave similar UMI counts, unique TCR numbers and clonal distributions. The repertoires were searched for 7,322 CMV-associated CDR3 sequences that had been compiled from VDJdb and a published dataset. The public reads were run again by TCRdb, first through fastp at Q25 and then through MiXCR, and only productive beta chains were kept. Every entry covers one CDR3 protein and lists the most common genes and DNA from its rows. These V and J calls derive from TCRdb rather than the authors' analysis. The sample data list 95,000 to 150,000 distinct CDR3 sequences, and roughly 36% of these were observed just once. The ten largest clones add up to approximately 0.87% of the sample.

This sample is part of a study of naive and memory T cell subsets (TCRdb year 2017). In the study overall: An open-source, UMI-based TCR alpha and beta sequencing pipeline was applied to sorted naive and memory peripheral blood T cell subsets. Complete agreement was observed between the functional CMV T cell responses and the IgG serology results. RNA was DNase-treated and reverse transcribed with TCR constant-region primers, mostly using SuperScript III. Overall results and qualifications from the work: In both CD4 and CD8 cells, a rise in Gini index and a fall in Shannon and inverse Simpson diversity were observed from naive through CM, EM and EMRA. A power law was followed by TCR abundance, with an exponent that differed between naive and memory subsets but was consistent across the three individuals. No ground truth was available to validate the repertoire findings for the naive and memory subsets. Single alpha or beta chain sequences, rather than paired alpha/beta receptors, were used to define clonotypes. Once error correction was done, more than 90% of naive TCR sequences showed up just once, which made the naive abundance distributions much steeper than those of the memory subsets. RNA-based TCR counts may be influenced by expression changes linked to T cell activation and differentiation.

The receptor chain draws on TRBV9 and TRBJ2-7; TRBD1 is a weak D gene call, 5 bases matching. The sequence derives from a human donor in good health. The sample comprised central memory CD4+ T cells from blood. Taken with the paper, the label for cell subset or site translates to: central memory, CD45RA- CD27+. CDR3 sequence: CASSVSVAGNAEQYF. The nucleotide sequence reads as follows: TGTGCCAGCAGCGTAAGTGTTGCAGGGAACGCCGAGCAGTACTTC.